Listed here are 11 T cell receptor beta chains from one sample, sequenced in a study of blood T cells in healthy people across ages (dated by TCRdb to about 2015). Libraries were prepared through 5' RACE. Sequencing instrument: Illumina HiSeq 2500. A second 7 to 11 cycle PCR used a sample-barcoded 5' primer and a J-beta primer mix. The raw public reads went through TCRdb reprocessing: fastp at Q25, MiXCR clone calling, in-frame beta chains kept. One record per CDR3 amino acid sequence lists the most common genes and DNA. This sample lists just under 750,000 distinct CDR3 sequences; approximately 21% were detected once. The leading ten clones occupy 22% of the sample. The source material was blood. The receptor source for this set is a man aged 70 or older in good health.

The V gene is TRBV3-1, the J gene TRBJ1-2, with D tentatively TRBD1 (5 bases). The germline V gene encodes CDR1 LGHDT and CDR2 YNNKEL (reference sequence). The CDR3 totals 16 residues. Trimming stripped 1 base from V and 4 bases from J, with 16 bases between. The CDR3 sequence is CASSQGGGIHTYGYTF. Here the CDR3 DNA reads TGTGCCAGCAGCCAAGGTGGGGGGATTCACACCTATGGCTACACCTTC.

This chain uses TRBV9 with TRBJ2-1; perhaps TRBD2 as D (7 bases). The CDR3 extends over 16 amino acids. The V end was cut by 3 bases, the J end by 7 bases, with 20 bases between. Germline CDR1 reads SGDLS; CDR2 reads YYNGEE. The chain's CDR3 is CASSARPDGGRNEQFF. CDR3 sequence (DNA): TGTGCCAGCAGCGCGCGACCGGACGGGGGGCGGAATGAGCAGTTCTTC.

This clonotype turned up a few times. This sequence joins TRBV9 and TRBJ2-7, with D possibly being TRBD2 (6 bases). V gave up 5 bases and J gave up 3 bases, with 15 bases separating them. The CDR3 runs to 14 residues. Germline V gene data show CDR1 as SGDLS and CDR2 as YYNGEE. The DNA of the CDR3 is TGTGCCAGCAGTCCGGCGTGGCGGGACTACGAGCAGTACTTC. Its translation: CASSPAWRDYEQYF.

This clonotype has more than one count but fewer than ten. The chain has TRBV7-9 and TRBJ1-2; D remains unclear. Germline V CDR1 and CDR2: SEHNR, FQNEAQ (reference sequence). The CDR3 extends over 14 amino acids. Trimming left V 7 bases short and J 0 bases short, with 12 bases between. CDR3 in DNA: TGTGCCAGCACCATACTTTTAGCTAACTATGGCTACACCTTC. Amino acid sequence: CASTILLANYGYTF.

J is TRBJ2-3 and V is TRBV7-8, with TRBD2 matching over 7 bases. The CDR3 is made up of 15 amino acids. CDR1 and CDR2 (germline): SGHVS, FQNEAQ. With V trimmed by 2 bases and J by 10 bases, 12 bases remained unmatched. The CDR3 is CASSLRNLRDYPQYF. CDR3 nucleotides: TGTGCCAGCAGCTTACGAAACCTGCGGGACTATCCGCAGTATTTT.

This clonotype came up a few times. The chain carries TRBV18 and TRBJ1-1; D is uncertain. This CDR3 has 15 amino acids. V lost 2 bases, J lost 8 bases, and 18 bases lay in between. CDR1 is KGHSH, CDR2 LQKENI, per germline. Written as DNA, the CDR3 is TGTGCCAGCTCACCAGGCGTAGGCGCGGAAGGCGAAGCTTTCTTT. Residues: CASSPGVGAEGEAFF.

This clonotype showed up just a few times. The chain links TRBV11-2 to TRBJ1-3; 7 bases are shared with TRBD1. Germline CDR1 is SGHAT and CDR2 is FQNNGV. The CDR3 is made up of 18 amino acids. V lost 2 bases to trimming and J lost 2 bases; unmatched junction nucleotides: 12. CDR3 in amino acids: CASSLSRLGQGAGNTIYF. The CDR3 nucleotides are TGTGCCAGCAGCTTAAGTCGTCTCGGGCAGGGGGCTGGAAACACCATATATTTT.

Only a few counts were recorded for this clonotype. The CDR3 is CASSGIAGGYSGANVLTF. CDR3 sequence (DNA): TGTGCCAGCTCAGGGATAGCGGGGGGTTACTCTGGGGCCAACGTCCTGACTTTC. The chain combines TRBV7-2 with TRBJ2-6, with 10 bases lining up with TRBD2. Germline V gene sequence: CDR1 SGHTA, CDR2 FQGNSA. The CDR3 extends over 18 amino acids. The J segment lost 0 bases and the V segment lost 8 bases, leaving 10 bases of the junction unmatched.

This clonotype has only a few counts. The chain recombines TRBV6-5 with TRBJ2-6, with TRBD1 as a possible D gene (5 bases). This CDR3 is 18 amino acids long. Germline-derived CDR1 and CDR2 are MNHEY and SVGAGI. Trimming removed 2 bases at V and 0 bases at J, with 14 bases between. CDR3 in DNA: TGTGCCAGCAGTTACAATCCAGGGTTGAACTCTGGGGCCAACGTCCTGACTTTC. Amino acid sequence: CASSYNPGLNSGANVLTF.

The chain links TRBV27 to TRBJ2-3; no reliable D call. Trimming pared 3 bases from V and 4 bases from J, leaving 5 bases between. The CDR3 runs to 12 residues. Germline V gene sequence: CDR1 MNHEY, CDR2 SMNVEV (reference sequence). CDR3 DNA sequence: TGTGCCAGCAGTTTCGAACCAGATACGCAGTATTTT. Translating gives CASSFEPDTQYF.

This clonotype was seen a handful of times. V gene TRBV5-1 combines with J gene TRBJ1-1, with 7 bases identical to TRBD1. The CDR3 totals 13 residues. Germline V gives CDR1 SGHRS, CDR2 YFSETQ. Trimming at V came to 4 bases and at J to 6 bases, leaving 6 bases not matched to a gene. The CDR3, as DNA: TGCGCCAGCAGCCCGGACAGGCAACCTGAAGCTTTCTTT. Translating it yields CASSPDRQPEAFF.